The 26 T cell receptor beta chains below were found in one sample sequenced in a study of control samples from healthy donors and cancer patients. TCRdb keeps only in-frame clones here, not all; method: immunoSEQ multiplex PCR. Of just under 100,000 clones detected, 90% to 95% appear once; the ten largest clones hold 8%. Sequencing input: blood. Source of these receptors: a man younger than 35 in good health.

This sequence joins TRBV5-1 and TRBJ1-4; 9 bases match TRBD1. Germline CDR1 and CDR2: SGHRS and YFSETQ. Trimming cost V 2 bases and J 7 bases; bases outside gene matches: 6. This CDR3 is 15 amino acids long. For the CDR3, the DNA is TGCGCCAGCAGCTTACAGGGGGCTGAAGGTGAAAAACTGTTTTTT. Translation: CASSLQGAEGEKLFF.

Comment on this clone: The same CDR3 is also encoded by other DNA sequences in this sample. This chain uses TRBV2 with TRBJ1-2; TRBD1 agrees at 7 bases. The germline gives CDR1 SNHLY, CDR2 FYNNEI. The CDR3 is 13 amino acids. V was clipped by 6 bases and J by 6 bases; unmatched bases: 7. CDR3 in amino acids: CASRAGQADGYTF. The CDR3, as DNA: TGTGCCAGCAGGGCTGGACAGGCGGATGGCTACACCTTC.

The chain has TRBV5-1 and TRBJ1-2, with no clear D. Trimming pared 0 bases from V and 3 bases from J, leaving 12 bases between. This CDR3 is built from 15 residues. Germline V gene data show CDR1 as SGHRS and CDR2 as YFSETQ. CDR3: CASSLDVYPHYGYTF. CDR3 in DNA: TGCGCCAGCAGCTTGGACGTATACCCTCACTATGGCTACACCTTC.

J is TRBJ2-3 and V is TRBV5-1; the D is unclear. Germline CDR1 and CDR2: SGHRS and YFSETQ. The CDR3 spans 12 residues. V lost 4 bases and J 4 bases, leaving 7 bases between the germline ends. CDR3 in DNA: TGCGCCAGCAGCGATGGGGCAGATACGCAGTATTTT. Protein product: CASSDGADTQYF.

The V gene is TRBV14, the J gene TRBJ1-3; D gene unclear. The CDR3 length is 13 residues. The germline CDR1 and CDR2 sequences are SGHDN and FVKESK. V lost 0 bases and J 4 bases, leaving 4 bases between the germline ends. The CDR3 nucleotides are TGTGCCAGCAGCCAAGATCTGGGAAACACCATATATTTT. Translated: CASSQDLGNTIYF.

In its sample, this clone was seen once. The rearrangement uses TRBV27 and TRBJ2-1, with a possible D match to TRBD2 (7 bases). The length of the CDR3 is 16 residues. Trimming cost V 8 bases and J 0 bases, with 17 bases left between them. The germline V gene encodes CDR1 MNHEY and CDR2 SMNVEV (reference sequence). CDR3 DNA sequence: TGTGCCAGCGCCTTTGGAGGGGGGGGCTCCTACAATGAGCAGTTCTTC. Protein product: CASAFGGGGSYNEQFF.

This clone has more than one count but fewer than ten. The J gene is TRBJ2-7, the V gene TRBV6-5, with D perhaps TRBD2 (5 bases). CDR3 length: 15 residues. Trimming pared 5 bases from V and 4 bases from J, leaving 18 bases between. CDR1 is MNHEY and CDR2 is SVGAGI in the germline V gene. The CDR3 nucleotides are TGTGCCAGCAGTCCCTCAGCGGATTCCTCTTACGAGCAGTACTTC. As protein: CASSPSADSSYEQYF.

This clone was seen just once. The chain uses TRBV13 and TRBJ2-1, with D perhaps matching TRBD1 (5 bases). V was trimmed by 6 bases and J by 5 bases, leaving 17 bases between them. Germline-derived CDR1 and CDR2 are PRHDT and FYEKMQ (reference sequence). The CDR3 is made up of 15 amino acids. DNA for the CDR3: TGTGCCAGCAGAAGTGCACGGACATCCCACAATGAGCAGTTCTTC. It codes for CASRSARTSHNEQFF.

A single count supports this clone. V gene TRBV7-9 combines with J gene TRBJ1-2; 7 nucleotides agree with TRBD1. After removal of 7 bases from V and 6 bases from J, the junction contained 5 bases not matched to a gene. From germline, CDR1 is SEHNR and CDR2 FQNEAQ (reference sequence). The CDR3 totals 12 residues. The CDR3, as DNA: TGTGCCAGCAACACAGGGGTGGATGGCTACACCTTC. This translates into CASNTGVDGYTF.

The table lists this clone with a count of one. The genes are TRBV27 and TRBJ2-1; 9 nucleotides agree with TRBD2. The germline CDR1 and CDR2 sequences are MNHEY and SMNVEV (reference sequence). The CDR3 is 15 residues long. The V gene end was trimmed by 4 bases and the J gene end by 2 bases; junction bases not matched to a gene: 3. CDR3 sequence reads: CASSSQRGAYNEQFF. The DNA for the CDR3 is TGTGCCAGCAGTTCACAGCGGGGGGCCTACAATGAGCAGTTCTTC.

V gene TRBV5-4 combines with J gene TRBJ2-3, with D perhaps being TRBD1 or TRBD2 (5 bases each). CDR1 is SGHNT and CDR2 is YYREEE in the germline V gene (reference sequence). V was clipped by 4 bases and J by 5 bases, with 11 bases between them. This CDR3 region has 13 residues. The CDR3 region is CASSPGREDTQYF. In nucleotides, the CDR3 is TGTGCCAGCAGCCCGGGACGGGAAGATACGCAGTATTTT. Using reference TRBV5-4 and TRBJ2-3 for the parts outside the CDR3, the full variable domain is ETGVTQSPTHLIKTRGQQVTLRCSSQSGHNTVSWYQQALGQGPQFIFQYYREEENGRGNFPPRFSGLQFPNYSSELNVNALELDDSALYLCASSPGREDTQYFGPGTRLTVL.

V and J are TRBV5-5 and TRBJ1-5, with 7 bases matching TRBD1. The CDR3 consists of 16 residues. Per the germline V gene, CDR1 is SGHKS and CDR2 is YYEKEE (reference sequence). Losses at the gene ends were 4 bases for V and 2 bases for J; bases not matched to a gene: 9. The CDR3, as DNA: TGTGCCAGCAGCCCCCCAACAGGGGCCCGCAATCAGCCCCAGCATTTT. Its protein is CASSPPTGARNQPQHF.

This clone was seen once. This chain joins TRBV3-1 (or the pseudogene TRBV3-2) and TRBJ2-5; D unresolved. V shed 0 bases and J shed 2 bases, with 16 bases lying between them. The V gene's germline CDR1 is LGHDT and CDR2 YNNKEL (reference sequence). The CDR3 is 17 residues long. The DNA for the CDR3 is TGTGCCAGCAGCCAAGAATCGGCTAAAAAAGATCAAGAGACCCAGTACTTC. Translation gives CASSQESAKKDQETQYF.

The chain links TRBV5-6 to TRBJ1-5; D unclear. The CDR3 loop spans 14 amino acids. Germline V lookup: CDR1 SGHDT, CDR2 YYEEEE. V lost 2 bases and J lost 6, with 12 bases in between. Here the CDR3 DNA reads TGTGCCAGCAGCTTTGGGGAGCTAGGTCAGCCCCAGCATTTT. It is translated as CASSFGELGQPQHF.

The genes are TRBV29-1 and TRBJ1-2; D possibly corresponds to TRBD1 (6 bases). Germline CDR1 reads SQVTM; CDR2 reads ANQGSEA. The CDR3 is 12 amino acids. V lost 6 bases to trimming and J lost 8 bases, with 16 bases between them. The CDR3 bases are TGCAGCGTACTTCTGGGGGGGCACGGCTACACCTTC. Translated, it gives CSVLLGGHGYTF.

The CDR3 is CASSIGIGVGTEAFF. The CDR3 DNA is TGTGCCAGTAGTATTGGGATCGGGGTGGGCACTGAAGCTTTCTTT. The chain is built from TRBV19 and TRBJ1-1, with unresolved D. The germline CDR1 and CDR2 sequences are LNHDA and SQIVND (reference sequence). The CDR3 consists of 15 residues. V was clipped by 3 bases and J by 4 bases, with 15 bases between them.

CDR3 sequence reads: CASSQVSRLNTIYF. The CDR3 bases are TGTGCCAGCAGCCAAGTTTCACGGCTAAACACCATATATTTT. The chain has TRBV3-1 (or the pseudogene TRBV3-2) and TRBJ1-3; D is unclear. CDR1 and CDR2 (germline): LGHDT, YNNKEL (reference sequence). V was trimmed by 1 base and J by 6 bases, leaving 10 bases between them. This CDR3 contains 14 residues.

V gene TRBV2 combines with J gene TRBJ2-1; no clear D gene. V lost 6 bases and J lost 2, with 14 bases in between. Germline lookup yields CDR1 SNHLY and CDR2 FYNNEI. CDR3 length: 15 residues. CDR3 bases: TGTGCCAGCAGGGTAACTGCGTCCACCTACAATGAGCAGTTCTTC. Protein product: CASRVTASTYNEQFF.

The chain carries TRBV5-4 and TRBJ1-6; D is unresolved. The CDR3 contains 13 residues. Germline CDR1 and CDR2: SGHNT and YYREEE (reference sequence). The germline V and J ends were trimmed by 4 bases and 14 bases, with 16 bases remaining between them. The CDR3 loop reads CASSPSVARTLHF. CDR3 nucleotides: TGTGCCAGCAGCCCCTCGGTGGCCCGGACCCTCCACTTT.

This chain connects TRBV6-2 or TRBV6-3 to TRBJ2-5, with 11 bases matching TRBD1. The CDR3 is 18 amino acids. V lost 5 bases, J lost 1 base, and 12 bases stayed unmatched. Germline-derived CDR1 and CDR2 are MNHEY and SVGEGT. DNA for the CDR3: TGTGCCAGCAGTCCCGGACAGGGGGCCTTTTTGGGCCAAGAGACCCAGTACTTC. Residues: CASSPGQGAFLGQETQYF.

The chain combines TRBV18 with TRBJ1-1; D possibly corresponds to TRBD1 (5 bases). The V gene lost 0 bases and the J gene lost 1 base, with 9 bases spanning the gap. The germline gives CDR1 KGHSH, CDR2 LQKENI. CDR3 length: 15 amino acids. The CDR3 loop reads CASSPPGGENTEAFF. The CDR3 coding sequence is TGTGCCAGCTCACCACCGGGAGGGGAGAACACTGAAGCTTTCTTT.

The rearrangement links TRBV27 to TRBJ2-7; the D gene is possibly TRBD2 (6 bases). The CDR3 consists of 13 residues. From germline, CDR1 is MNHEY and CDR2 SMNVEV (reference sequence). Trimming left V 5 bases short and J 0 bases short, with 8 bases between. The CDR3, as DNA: TGTGCCAGCAGTCGGGGGTACTCCTACGAGCAGTACTTC. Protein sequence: CASSRGYSYEQYF.

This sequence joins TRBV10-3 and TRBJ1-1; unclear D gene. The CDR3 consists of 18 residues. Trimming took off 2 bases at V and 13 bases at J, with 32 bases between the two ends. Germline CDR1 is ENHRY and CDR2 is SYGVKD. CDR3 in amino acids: CAISEPQVTPYQLRKFFF. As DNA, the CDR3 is TGTGCCATCAGTGAGCCCCAGGTAACCCCGTACCAACTTCGGAAGTTTTTCTTT.

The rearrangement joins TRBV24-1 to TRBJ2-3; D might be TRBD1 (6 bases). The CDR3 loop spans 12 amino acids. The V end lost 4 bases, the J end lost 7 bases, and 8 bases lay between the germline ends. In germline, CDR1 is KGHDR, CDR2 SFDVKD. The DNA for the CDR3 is TGTGCCACCAGTGAAGACAGGTATACGCAGTATTTT. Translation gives CATSEDRYTQYF.

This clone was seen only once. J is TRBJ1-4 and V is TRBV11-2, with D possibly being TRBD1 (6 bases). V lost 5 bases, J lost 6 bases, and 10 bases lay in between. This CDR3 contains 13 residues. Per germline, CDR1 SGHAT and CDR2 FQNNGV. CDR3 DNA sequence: TGTGCCAGCAGCCGGGACACCTATGAAAAACTGTTTTTT. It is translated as CASSRDTYEKLFF.

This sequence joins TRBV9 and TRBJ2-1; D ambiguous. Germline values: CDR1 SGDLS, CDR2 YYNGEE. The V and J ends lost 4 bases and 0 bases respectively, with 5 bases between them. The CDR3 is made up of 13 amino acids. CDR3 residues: CASSLDSYNEQFF. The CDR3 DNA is TGTGCCAGCAGCCTGGACTCCTACAATGAGCAGTTCTTC.